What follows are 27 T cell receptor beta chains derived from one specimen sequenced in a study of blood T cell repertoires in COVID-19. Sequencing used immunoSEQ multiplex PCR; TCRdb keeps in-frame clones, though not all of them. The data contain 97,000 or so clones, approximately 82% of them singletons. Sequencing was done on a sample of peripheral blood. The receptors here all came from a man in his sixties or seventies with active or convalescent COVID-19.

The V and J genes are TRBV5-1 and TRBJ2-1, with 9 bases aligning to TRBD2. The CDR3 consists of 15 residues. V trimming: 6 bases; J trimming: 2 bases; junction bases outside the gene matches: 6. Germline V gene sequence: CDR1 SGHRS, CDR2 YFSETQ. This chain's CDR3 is CASTAAGGAYNEQFF. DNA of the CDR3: TGCGCCAGCACGGCAGCGGGGGGAGCCTACAATGAGCAGTTCTTC. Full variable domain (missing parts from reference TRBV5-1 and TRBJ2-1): KAGVTQTPRYLIKTRGQQVTLSCSPISGHRSVSWYQQTPGQGLQFLFEYFSETQRNKGNFPGRFSGRQFSNSRSEMNVSTLELGDSALYLCASTAAGGAYNEQFFGPGTRLTVL.

The CDR3 DNA is TGTGCCAGCGGACAGGGGAACACTGAAGCTTTCTTT. This codes for CASGQGNTEAFF. The chain has TRBV7-9 and TRBJ1-1; TRBD1 agrees at 8 bases. This CDR3 is built from 12 residues. In germline, CDR1 is SEHNR, CDR2 FQNEAQ (reference sequence). The J segment lost 1 base and the V segment lost 8 bases, leaving 0 bases of the junction unmatched. Full variable domain (remainder filled in from reference TRBV7-9 and TRBJ1-1): DTGVSQNPRHKITKRGQNVTFRCDPISEHNRLYWYRQTLGQGPEFLTYFQNEAQLEKSRLLSDRFSAERPKGSFSTLEIQRTEQGDSAMYLCASGQGNTEAFFGQGTRLTVV.

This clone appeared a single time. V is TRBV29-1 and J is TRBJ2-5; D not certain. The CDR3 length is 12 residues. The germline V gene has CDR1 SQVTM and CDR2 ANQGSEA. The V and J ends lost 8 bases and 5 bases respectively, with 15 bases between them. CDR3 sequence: CSFSRVEETQYF. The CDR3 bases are TGCAGCTTCTCCCGGGTGGAGGAGACCCAGTACTTC.

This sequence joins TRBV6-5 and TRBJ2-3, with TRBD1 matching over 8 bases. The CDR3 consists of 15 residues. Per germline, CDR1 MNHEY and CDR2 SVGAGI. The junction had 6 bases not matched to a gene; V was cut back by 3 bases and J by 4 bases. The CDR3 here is CASSYGLQGADTQYF. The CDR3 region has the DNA TGTGCCAGCAGTTATGGACTACAGGGGGCAGATACGCAGTATTTT.

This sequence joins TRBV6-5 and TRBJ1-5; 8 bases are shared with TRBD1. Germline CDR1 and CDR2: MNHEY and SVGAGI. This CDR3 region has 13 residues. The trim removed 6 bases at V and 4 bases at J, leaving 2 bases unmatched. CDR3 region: CASSRDRNQPQHF. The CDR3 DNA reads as TGTGCCAGCAGCCGGGACAGGAATCAGCCCCAGCATTTT.

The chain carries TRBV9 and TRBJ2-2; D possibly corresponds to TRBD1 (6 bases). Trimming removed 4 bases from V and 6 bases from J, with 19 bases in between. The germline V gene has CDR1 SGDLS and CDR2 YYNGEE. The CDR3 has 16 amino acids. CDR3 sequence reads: CASSPATTTGSGELFF. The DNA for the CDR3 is TGTGCCAGCAGCCCCGCAACCACCACAGGGTCCGGGGAGCTGTTTTTT.

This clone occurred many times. Here the CDR3 reads CASSLGSGADTQYF. CDR3 coding DNA: TGCGCCAGCAGCTTGGGTAGCGGGGCAGATACGCAGTATTTT. The rearrangement links TRBV5-1 to TRBJ2-3, with 8 bases aligning to TRBD2. Per germline, CDR1 SGHRS and CDR2 YFSETQ. V lost 0 bases, J lost 4 bases, and 1 base stayed unmatched. CDR3 length equals 14 residues. The full variable domain, its missing parts supplied by reference TRBV5-1 and TRBJ2-3, is KAGVTQTPRYLIKTRGQQVTLSCSPISGHRSVSWYQQTPGQGLQFLFEYFSETQRNKGNFPGRFSGRQFSNSRSEMNVSTLELGDSALYLCASSLGSGADTQYFGPGTRLTVL.

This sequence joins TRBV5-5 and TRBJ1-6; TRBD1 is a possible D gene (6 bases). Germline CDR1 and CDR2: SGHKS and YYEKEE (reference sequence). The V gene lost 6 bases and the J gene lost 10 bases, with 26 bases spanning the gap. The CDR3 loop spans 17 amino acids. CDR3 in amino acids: CASNFSTGSTVGSPLHF. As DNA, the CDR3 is TGTGCCAGCAACTTCTCGACAGGATCAACGGTAGGGTCACCCCTCCACTTT. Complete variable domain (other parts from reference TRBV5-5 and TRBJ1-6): DAGVTQSPTHLIKTRGQQVTLRCSPISGHKSVSWYQQVLGQGPQFIFQYYEKEERGRGNFPDRFSARQFPNYSSELNVNALLLGDSALYLCASNFSTGSTVGSPLHFGNGTRLTVT.

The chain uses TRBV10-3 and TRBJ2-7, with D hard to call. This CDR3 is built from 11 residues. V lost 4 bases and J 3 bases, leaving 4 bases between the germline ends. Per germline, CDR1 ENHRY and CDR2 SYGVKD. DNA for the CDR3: TGTGCCATCAGTGGTAACTACGAGCAGTACTTC. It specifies CAISGNYEQYF.

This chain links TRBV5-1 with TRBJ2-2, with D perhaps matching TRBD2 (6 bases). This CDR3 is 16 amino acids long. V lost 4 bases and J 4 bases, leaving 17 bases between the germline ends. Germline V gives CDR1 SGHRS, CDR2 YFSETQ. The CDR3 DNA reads TGCGCCAGCAGCCCTTCCGGGGGTTCGACCACCGGGGAGCTGTTTTTT. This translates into CASSPSGGSTTGELFF.

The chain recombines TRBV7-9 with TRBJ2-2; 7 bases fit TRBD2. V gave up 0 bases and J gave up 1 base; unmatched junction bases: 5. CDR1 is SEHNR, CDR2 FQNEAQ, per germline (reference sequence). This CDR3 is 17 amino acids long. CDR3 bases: TGTGCCAGCAGCTTAGCAACTAGCGATCGGAACACCGGGGAGCTGTTTTTT. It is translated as CASSLATSDRNTGELFF.

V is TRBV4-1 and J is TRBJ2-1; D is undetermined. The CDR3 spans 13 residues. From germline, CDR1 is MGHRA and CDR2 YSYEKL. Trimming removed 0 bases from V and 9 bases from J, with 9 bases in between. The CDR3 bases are TGCGCCAGCAGCCAAGATACCGCCGGTGAGCAGTTCTTC. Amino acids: CASSQDTAGEQFF.

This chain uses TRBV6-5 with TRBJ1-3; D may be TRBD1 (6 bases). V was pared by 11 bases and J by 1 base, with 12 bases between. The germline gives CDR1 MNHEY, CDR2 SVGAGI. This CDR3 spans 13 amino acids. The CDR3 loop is CAGKQGSGNTIYF. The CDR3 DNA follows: TGTGCCGGTAAACAGGGATCTGGAAACACCATATATTTT.

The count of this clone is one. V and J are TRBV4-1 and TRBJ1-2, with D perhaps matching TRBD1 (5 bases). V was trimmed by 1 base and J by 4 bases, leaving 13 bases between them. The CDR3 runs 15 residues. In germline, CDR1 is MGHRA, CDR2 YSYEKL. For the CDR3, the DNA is TGCGCCAGCAGCCAAGCGCTCGGAGGGGCCTATGGCTACACCTTC. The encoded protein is CASSQALGGAYGYTF.

The CDR3 loop reads CASSYSRDRGDEQFF. CDR3 nucleotide sequence: TGTGCCAGCAGTTACTCTCGGGACAGGGGCGATGAGCAGTTCTTC. The V call is TRBV6-6, the J call TRBJ2-1, with 10 nucleotides matching TRBD1. Losses at the gene ends were 0 bases for V and 8 bases for J; bases not matched to a gene: 4. Germline V CDR1 and CDR2: MNHNY, SVGAGI (reference sequence). The CDR3 is 15 amino acids.

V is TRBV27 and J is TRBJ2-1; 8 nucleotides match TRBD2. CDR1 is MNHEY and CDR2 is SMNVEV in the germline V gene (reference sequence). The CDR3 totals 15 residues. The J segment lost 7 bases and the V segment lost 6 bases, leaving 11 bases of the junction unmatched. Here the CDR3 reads CASSRTSGLGNEQFF. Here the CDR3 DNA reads TGTGCCAGCAGCCGAACTAGCGGATTAGGGAATGAGCAGTTCTTC.

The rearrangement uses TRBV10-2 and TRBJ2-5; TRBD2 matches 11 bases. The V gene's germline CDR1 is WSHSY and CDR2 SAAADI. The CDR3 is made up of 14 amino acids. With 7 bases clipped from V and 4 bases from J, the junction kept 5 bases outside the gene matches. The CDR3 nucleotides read TGCGCCAGCAAACTAGCGGGGGCGGGAGAGACCCAGTACTTC. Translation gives CASKLAGAGETQYF.

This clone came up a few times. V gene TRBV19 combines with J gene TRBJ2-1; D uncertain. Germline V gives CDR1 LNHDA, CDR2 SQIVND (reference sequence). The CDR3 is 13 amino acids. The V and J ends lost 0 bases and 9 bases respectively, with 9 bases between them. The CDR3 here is CASSIDYASEQFF. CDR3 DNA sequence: TGTGCCAGTAGTATAGATTACGCGAGTGAGCAGTTCTTC.

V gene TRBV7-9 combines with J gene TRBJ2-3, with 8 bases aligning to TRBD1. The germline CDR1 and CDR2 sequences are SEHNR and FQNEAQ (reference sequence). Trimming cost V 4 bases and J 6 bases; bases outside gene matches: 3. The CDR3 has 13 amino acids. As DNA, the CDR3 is TGTGCCAGCAGCTCTGGGGACAGGGATACGCAGTATTTT. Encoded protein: CASSSGDRDTQYF.

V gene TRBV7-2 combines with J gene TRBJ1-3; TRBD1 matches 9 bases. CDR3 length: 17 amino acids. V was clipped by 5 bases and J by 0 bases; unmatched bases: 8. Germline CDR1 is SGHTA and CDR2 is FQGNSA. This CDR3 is CASSRGTGRTSGNTIYF. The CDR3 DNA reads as TGTGCCAGCAGCAGGGGGACAGGGCGTACCTCTGGAAACACCATATATTTT.

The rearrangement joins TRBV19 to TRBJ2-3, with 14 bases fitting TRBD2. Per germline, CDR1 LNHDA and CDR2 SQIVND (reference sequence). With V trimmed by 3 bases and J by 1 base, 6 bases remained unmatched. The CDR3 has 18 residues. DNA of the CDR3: TGTGCCAGTAGTATCGACGGGACTAGCGGGGGAGGCACAGATACGCAGTATTTT. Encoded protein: CASSIDGTSGGGTDTQYF.

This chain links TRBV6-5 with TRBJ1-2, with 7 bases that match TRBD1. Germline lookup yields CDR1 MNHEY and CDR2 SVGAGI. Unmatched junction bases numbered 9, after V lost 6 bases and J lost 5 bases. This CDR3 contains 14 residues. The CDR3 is CASRQTGESYGYTF. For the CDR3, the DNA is TGTGCCAGCAGACAAACAGGGGAGTCTTATGGCTACACCTTC.

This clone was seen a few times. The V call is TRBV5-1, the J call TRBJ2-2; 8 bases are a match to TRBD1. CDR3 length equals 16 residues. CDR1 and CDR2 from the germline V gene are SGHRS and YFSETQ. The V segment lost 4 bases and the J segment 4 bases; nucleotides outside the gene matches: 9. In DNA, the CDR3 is TGCGCCAGCAGCCCCCACCAGGGGGCCAGCACCGGGGAGCTGTTTTTT. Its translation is CASSPHQGASTGELFF. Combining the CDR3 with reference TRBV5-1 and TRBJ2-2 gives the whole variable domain KAGVTQTPRYLIKTRGQQVTLSCSPISGHRSVSWYQQTPGQGLQFLFEYFSETQRNKGNFPGRFSGRQFSNSRSEMNVSTLELGDSALYLCASSPHQGASTGELFFGEGSRLTVL.

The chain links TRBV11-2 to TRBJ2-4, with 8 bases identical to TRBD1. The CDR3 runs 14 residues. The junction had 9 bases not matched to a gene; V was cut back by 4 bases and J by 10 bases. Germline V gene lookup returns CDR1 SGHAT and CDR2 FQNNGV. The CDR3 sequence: CASSSIGTGLIQYF. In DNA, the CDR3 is TGTGCCAGCAGCTCCATCGGGACAGGTCTAATTCAGTACTTC.

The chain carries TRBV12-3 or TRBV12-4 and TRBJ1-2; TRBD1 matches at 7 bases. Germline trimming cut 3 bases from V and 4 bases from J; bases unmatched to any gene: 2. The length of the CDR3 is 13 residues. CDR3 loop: CASSFRQGYGYTF. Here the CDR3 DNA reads TGTGCCAGCAGTTTCCGACAGGGCTATGGCTACACCTTC.

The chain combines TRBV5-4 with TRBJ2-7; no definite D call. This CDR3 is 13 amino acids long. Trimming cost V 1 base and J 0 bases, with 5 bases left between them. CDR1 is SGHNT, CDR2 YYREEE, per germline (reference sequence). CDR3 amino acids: CASSLLFSYEQYF. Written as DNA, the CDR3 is TGTGCCAGCAGCTTGCTGTTCTCCTACGAGCAGTACTTC.

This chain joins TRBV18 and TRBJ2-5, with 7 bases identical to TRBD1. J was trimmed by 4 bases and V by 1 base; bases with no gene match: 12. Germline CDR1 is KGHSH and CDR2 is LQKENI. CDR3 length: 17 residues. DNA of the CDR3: TGTGCCAGCTCACCACGGAGACAGGGAGCATTCTTAGAGACCCAGTACTTC. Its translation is CASSPRRQGAFLETQYF.